The clone carrying this T cell receptor (beta chain) was counted only a few times. Its antigen is unknown. TCR beta CDR3 amplification used RNA transcripts. RT-PCR with HTBI primers came first, then second-round multiplex PCR. TCRdb re-analysed the multiplex PCR reads in MiXCR, keeping a single row per CDR3 protein. The sample has about 220,000 distinct CDR3 sequences; about a fifth are singletons. V was clipped by 5 bases and J by 6 bases; unmatched bases: 12. CDR3 size: 16 residues. In germline, CDR1 is DFQATT, CDR2 SNEGSKA (reference sequence). The data were taken from a study of Graves' ophthalmopathy and Graves' hyperthyroidism. About the study: There was a collection of peripheral blood at initial diagnosis, before any treatment.

Study observations and caveats: A majority of expanded thyroid clonotypes exceeding 0.001 frequency were likewise present in blood.

The diagnosis combined clinical symptoms, thyroxine, TRAb, thyroid ultrasound and orbital computed tomography scans. This TCR was recovered from a woman aged 45-60 years with Graves' ophthalmopathy. Specimen: peripheral blood. The rearrangement uses TRBV20-1 and TRBJ2-4; 11 positions match TRBD1. The CDR3 spells CSAARTGTGGGNIQYF. CDR3 coding DNA: TGCAGTGCTGCAAGGACCGGGACAGGGGGGGGAAACATTCAGTACTTC.